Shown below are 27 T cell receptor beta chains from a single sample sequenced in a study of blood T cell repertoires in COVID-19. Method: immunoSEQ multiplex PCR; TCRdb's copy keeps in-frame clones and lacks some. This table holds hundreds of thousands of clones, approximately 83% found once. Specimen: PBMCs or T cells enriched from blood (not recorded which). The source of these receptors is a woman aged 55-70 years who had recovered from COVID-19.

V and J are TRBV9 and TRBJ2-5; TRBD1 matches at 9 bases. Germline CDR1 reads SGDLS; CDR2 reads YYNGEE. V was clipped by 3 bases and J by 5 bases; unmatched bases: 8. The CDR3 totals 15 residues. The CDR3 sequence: CASSAGQGLWETQYF. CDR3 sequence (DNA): TGTGCCAGCAGCGCCGGACAGGGGTTGTGGGAGACCCAGTACTTC. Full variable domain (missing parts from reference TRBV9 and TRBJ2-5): DSGVTQTPKHLITATGQRVTLRCSPRSGDLSVYWYQQSLDQGLQFLIQYYNGEERAKGNILERFSAQQFPDLHSELNLSSLELGDSALYFCASSAGQGLWETQYFGPGTRLLVL.

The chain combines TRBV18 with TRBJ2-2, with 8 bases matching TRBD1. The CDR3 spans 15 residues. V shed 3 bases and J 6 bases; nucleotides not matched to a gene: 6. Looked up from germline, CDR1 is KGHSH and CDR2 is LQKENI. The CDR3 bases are TGTGCCAGCTCACCGACAGGGGATGGGTCCGGGGAGCTGTTTTTT. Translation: CASSPTGDGSGELFF.

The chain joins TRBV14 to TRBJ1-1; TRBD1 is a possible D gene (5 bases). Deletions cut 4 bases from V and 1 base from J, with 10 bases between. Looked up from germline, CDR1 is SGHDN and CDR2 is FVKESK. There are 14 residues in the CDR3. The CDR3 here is CASSPLQGNTEAFF. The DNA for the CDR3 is TGTGCCAGCAGCCCGTTGCAGGGGAACACTGAAGCTTTCTTT.

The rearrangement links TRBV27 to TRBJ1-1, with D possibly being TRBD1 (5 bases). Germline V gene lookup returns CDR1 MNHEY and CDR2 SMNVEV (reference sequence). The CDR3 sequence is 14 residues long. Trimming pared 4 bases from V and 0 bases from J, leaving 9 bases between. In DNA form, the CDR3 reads TGTGCCAGCAGTTCACAGGTTATGAACACTGAAGCTTTCTTT. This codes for CASSSQVMNTEAFF.

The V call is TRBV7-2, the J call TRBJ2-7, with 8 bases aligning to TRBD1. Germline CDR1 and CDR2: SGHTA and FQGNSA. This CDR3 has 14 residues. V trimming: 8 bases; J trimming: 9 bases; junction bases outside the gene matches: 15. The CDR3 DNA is TGTGCCAGCCGACCGGGACAGGAGAGCCGCGGGCAGTACTTC. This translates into CASRPGQESRGQYF.

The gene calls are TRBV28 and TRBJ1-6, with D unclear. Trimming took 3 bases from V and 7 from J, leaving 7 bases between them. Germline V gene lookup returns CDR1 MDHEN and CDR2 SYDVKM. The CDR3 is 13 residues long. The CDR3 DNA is TGTGCCAGCAGTTTGTACAGAAATTCACCCCTCCACTTT. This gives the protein CASSLYRNSPLHF.

The CDR3, as DNA: TGTGCCAGCAGTCGTACTTCCTCTGACAGGGGACGAGGTTCACCCCTCCACTTT. It encodes CASSRTSSDRGRGSPLHF. The genes are TRBV6-6 and TRBJ1-6; 8 positions agree with TRBD1. V lost 5 bases to trimming and J lost 9 bases; unmatched junction nucleotides: 18. From germline, CDR1 is MNHNY and CDR2 SVGAGI (reference sequence). The CDR3 contains 18 residues.

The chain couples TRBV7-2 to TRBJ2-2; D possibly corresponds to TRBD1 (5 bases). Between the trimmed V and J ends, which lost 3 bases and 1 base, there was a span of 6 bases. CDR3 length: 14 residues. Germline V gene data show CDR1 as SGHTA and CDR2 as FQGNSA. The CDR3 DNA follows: TGTGCCAGCAGCTTCGGACAGAACACCGGGGAGCTGTTTTTT. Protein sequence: CASSFGQNTGELFF.

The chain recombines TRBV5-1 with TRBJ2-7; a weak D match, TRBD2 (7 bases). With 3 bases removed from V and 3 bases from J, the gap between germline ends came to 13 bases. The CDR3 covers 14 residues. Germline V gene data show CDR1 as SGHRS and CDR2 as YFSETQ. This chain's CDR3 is CASSSGGAGYEQYF. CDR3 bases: TGCGCCAGCAGCTCTGGGGGGGCAGGCTACGAGCAGTACTTC.

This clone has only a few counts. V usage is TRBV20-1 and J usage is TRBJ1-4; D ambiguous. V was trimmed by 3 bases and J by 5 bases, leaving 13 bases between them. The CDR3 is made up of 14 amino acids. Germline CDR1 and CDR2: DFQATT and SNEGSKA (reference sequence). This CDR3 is CSASSADTNEKLFF. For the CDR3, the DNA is TGCAGTGCTAGTTCCGCGGATACCAATGAAAAACTGTTTTTT.

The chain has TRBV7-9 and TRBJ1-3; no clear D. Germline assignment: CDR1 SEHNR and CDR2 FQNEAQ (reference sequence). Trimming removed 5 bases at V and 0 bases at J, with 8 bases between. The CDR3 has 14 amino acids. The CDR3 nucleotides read TGTGCCAGCAGCCTCGGGAACTCTGGAAACACCATATATTTT. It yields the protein CASSLGNSGNTIYF.

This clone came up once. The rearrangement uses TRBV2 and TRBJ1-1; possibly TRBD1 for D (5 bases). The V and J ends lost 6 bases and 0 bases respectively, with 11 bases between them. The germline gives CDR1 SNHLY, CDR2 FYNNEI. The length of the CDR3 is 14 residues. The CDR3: CASRPETVNTEAFF. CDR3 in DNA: TGTGCCAGCAGACCAGAGACAGTGAACACTGAAGCTTTCTTT.

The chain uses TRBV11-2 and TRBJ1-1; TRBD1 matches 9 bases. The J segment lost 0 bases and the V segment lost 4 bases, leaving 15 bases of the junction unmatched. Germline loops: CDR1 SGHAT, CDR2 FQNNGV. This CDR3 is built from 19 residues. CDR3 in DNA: TGTGCCAGCAGCTCCTTTTACCGGGACAGGGAGACTCTGAACACTGAAGCTTTCTTT. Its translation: CASSSFYRDRETLNTEAFF.

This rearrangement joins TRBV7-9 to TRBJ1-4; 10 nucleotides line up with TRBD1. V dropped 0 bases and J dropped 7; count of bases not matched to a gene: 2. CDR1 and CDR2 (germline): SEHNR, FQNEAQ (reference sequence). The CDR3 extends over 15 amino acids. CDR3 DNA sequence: TGTGCCAGCAGCTTAGCGACAGGGGGCTTTGAAAAACTGTTTTTT. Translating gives CASSLATGGFEKLFF.

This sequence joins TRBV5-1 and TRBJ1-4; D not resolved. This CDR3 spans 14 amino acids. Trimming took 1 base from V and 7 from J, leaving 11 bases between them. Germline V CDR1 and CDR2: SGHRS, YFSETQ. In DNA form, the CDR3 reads TGCGCCAGCAGCTTGATGGTTTCAGGTGAAAAACTGTTTTTT. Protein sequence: CASSLMVSGEKLFF. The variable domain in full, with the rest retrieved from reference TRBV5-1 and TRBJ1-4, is KAGVTQTPRYLIKTRGQQVTLSCSPISGHRSVSWYQQTPGQGLQFLFEYFSETQRNKGNFPGRFSGRQFSNSRSEMNVSTLELGDSALYLCASSLMVSGEKLFFGSGTQLSVL.

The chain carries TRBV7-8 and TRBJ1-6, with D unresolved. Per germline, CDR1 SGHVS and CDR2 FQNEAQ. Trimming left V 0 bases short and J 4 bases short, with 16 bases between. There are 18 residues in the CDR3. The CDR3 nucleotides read TGTGCCAGCAGCTTAGCTTCTTTACAGCCCACGTATAATTCACCCCTCCACTTT. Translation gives CASSLASLQPTYNSPLHF.

CDR3 in DNA: TGTGCCAGTAGTATGAAGCTAACGAACACTGAAGCTTTCTTT. The encoded protein is CASSMKLTNTEAFF. The chain links TRBV19 to TRBJ1-1; D remains ambiguous. With 3 bases removed from V and 1 base from J, the gap between germline ends came to 9 bases. Germline-derived CDR1 and CDR2 are LNHDA and SQIVND (reference sequence). The CDR3 is 14 amino acids. Looking up the rest from reference TRBV19 and TRBJ1-1 gives the full variable domain: DGGITQSPKYLFRKEGQNVTLSCEQNLNHDAMYWYRQDPGQGLRLIYYSQIVNDFQKGDIAEGYSVSREKKESFPLTVTSAQKNPTAFYLCASSMKLTNTEAFFGQGTRLTVV.

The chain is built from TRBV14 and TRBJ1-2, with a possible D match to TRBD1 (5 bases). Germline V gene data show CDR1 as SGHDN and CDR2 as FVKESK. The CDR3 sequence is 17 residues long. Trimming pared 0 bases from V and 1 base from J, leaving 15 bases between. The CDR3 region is CASSQDLRLQGNYGYTF. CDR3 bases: TGTGCCAGCAGCCAAGATTTGAGACTTCAGGGTAACTATGGCTACACCTTC.

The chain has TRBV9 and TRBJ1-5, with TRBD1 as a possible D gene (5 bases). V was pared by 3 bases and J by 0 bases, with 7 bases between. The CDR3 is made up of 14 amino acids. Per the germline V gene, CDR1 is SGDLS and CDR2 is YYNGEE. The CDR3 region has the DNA TGTGCCAGCAGCGAACAGGATAGCAATCAGCCCCAGCATTTT. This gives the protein CASSEQDSNQPQHF. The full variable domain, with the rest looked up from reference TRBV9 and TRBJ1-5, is DSGVTQTPKHLITATGQRVTLRCSPRSGDLSVYWYQQSLDQGLQFLIQYYNGEERAKGNILERFSAQQFPDLHSELNLSSLELGDSALYFCASSEQDSNQPQHFGDGTRLSIL.

The DNA of the CDR3 is TGTGCCAGCAGACAAGCTAGCGGGAGAAAAAACGAGCAGTACTTC. It encodes CASRQASGRKNEQYF. This chain joins TRBV5-4 and TRBJ2-7, with 10 bases fitting TRBD2. Per the germline V gene, CDR1 is SGHNT and CDR2 is YYREEE (reference sequence). V lost 5 bases to trimming and J lost 5 bases; unmatched junction nucleotides: 10. The CDR3 sequence is 15 residues long.

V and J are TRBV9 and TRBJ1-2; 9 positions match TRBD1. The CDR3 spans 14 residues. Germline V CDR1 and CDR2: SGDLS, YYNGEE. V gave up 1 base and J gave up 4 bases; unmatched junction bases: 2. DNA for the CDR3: TGTGCCAGCAGCGTAACGGGACAGGGCTATGGCTACACCTTC. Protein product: CASSVTGQGYGYTF. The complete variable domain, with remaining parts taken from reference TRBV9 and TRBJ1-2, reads DSGVTQTPKHLITATGQRVTLRCSPRSGDLSVYWYQQSLDQGLQFLIQYYNGEERAKGNILERFSAQQFPDLHSELNLSSLELGDSALYFCASSVTGQGYGYTFGSGTRLTVV.

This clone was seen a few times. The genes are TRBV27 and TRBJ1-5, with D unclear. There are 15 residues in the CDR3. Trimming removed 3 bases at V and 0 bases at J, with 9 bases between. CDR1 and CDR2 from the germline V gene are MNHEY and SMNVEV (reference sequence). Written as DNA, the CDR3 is TGTGCCAGCAGTTTCTCGGGTCATAGCAATCAGCCCCAGCATTTT. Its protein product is CASSFSGHSNQPQHF.

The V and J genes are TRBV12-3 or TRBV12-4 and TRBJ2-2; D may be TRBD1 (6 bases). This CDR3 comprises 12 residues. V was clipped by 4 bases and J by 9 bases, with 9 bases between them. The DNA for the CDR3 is TGTGCCAGCAGTTCACAGGGTTGGGAGCTGTTTTTT. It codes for CASSSQGWELFF.

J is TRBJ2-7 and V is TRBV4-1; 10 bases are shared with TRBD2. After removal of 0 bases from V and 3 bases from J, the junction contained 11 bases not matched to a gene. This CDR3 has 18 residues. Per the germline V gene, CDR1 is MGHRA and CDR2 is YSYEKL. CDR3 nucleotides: TGCGCCAGCAGCCAAGATTTTCGGACTAGCGGAGTGGGCTACGAGCAGTACTTC. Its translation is CASSQDFRTSGVGYEQYF.

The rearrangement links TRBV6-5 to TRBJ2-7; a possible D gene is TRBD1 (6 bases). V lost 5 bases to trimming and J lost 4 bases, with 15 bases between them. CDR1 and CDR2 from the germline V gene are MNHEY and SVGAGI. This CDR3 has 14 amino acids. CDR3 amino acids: CASSQGMIVYEQYF. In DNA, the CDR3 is TGTGCCAGCAGTCAGGGGATGATTGTGTACGAGCAGTACTTC.

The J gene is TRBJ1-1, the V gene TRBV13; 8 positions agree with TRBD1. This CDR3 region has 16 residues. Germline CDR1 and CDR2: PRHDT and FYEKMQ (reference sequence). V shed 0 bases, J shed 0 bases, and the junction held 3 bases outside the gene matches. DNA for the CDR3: TGTGCCAGCAGCTTAGGCGGGACAGGCCTGAACACTGAAGCTTTCTTT. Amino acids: CASSLGGTGLNTEAFF.

The CDR3 region is CAISDGGALGETQYF. The CDR3 DNA reads TGTGCCATCAGTGATGGGGGGGCCCTAGGAGAGACCCAGTACTTC. V is TRBV10-3 and J is TRBJ2-5; D is possibly TRBD2 (7 bases). Germline assignment: CDR1 ENHRY and CDR2 SYGVKD. The CDR3 consists of 15 residues. V was cut by 3 bases and J by 4 bases, with 15 bases left in between.